This T cell receptor (beta chain) was sequenced for a study of blood T cells in healthy people across ages. Study-wide results and caveats: The donors' CMV status was not determined, possibly confounding changes in expanded clonotypes.

Trimming removed 0 bases from V and 3 bases from J, with 4 bases in between. The V gene's germline CDR1 is ENHRY and CDR2 SYGVKD. This CDR3 contains 13 residues. Worth noting for this clonotype: Its specificity is unknown.

A sample-barcoded 5' primer and a J-beta primer mix were used in a second PCR of roughly 6 to 11 cycles. Individual samples furnished no less than 2.5 million CDR3-containing paired-end reads apiece. TCRdb re-called the 5' RACE reads through MiXCR, storing one row per CDR3 protein. Here the sample spans 1.8 million or so distinct CDR3 sequences, approximately 40% being singletons. The chain employs TRBV10-3 and TRBJ2-3; D not resolved. The specimen sequenced was blood. The receptor was isolated from a human donor in good health. As DNA, the CDR3 is TGTGCCATCAGTGAGTCAAGAACAGATACGCAGTATTTT. Amino acids: CAISESRTDTQYF.